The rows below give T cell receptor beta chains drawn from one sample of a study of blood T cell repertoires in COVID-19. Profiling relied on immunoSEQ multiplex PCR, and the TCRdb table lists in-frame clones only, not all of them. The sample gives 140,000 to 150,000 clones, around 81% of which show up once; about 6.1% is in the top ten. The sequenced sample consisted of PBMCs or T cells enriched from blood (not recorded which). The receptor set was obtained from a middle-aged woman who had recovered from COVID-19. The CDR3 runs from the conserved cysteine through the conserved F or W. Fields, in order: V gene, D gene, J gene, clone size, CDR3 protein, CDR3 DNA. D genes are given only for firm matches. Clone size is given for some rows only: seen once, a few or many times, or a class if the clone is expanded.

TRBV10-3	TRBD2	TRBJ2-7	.	CAIRPGGRRAGEQYF	TGTGCCATCAGGCCCGGGGGGAGGCGAGCGGGAGAGCAGTACTTC
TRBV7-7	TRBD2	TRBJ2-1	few	CASSLSAGAGYNEQFF	TGTGCCAGCAGCTTATCAGCGGGAGCGGGGTACAATGAGCAGTTCTTC
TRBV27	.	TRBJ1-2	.	CASSLATGMVNYGYTF	TGTGCCAGCAGTTTAGCAACGGGAATGGTGAACTATGGCTACACCTTC
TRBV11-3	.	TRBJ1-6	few	CASSSVSESPLHF	TGTGCCAGCAGCTCCGTTTCAGAATCACCCCTCCACTTT
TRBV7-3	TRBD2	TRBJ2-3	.	CASSSIAGASTDTQYF	TGTGCCAGCAGCTCCATAGCGGGAGCGAGCACAGATACGCAGTATTTT
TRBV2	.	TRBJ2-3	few	CASSPRTITSTDTQYF	TGTGCCAGCAGTCCGAGGACAATCACCAGCACAGATACGCAGTATTTT
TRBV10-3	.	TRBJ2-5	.	CAISEPPGGEGTQYF	TGTGCCATCAGTGAGCCCCCTGGTGGAGAGGGGACCCAGTACTTC
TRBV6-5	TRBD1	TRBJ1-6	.	CASSSPGQGVNSPLHF	TGTGCCAGCAGTTCACCGGGACAGGGGGTTAATTCACCCCTCCACTTT
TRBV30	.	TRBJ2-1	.	CAWSVSGNEQFF	TGTGCCTGGAGTGTATCCGGGAATGAGCAGTTCTTC
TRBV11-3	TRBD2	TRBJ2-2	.	CASSSRLAGTGELFF	TGTGCCAGCAGCTCGAGACTAGCAGGGACCGGGGAGCTGTTTTTT
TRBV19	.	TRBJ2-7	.	CASRKTGGYEQYF	TGTGCCAGTAGGAAGACAGGCGGCTACGAGCAGTACTTC
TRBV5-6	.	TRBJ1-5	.	CASSFYPAIAAQHF	TGTGCCAGCAGTTTTTACCCGGCAATAGCGGCCCAGCATTTT
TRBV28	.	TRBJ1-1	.	CASAGQNTEAFF	TGTGCCAGCGCAGGACAGAACACTGAAGCTTTCTTT
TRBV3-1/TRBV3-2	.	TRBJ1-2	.	CASSSRGGYGYTF	TGTGCCAGCAGCTCCCGGGGGGGATATGGCTACACCTTC
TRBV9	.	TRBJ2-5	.	CASSVGLAQETQYF	TGTGCCAGCAGCGTAGGGCTGGCCCAAGAGACCCAGTACTTC
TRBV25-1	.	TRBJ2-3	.	CASSGISWQGSTDTQYF	TGTGCCAGCAGTGGTATCTCCTGGCAGGGCAGCACAGATACGCAGTATTTT
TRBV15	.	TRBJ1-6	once	CATSRELVDRNSPLHF	TGTGCCACCAGCAGAGAACTTGTGGACAGAAATTCACCCCTCCACTTT
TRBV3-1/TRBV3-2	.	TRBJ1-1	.	CASSQDTGNTEAFF	TGTGCCAGCAGCCAAGATACAGGGAACACTGAAGCTTTCTTT
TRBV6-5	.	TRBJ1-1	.	CASSINRAGTEAFF	TGTGCCAGCAGCATTAACAGGGCTGGCACTGAAGCTTTCTTT
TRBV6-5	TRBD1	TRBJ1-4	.	CASSILTGGIEKLFF	TGTGCCAGCAGCATACTGACAGGGGGGATTGAAAAACTGTTTTTT
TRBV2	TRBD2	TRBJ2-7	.	CASRRLAGGQEQYF	TGTGCCAGCAGACGACTAGCGGGAGGCCAAGAGCAGTACTTC
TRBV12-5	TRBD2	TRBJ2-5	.	CASGLASGIRVKTQYF	TGTGCTAGTGGTTTAGCTAGCGGGATTAGGGTTAAGACCCAGTACTTC
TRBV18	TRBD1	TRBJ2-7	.	CASSLRGRGTVYYEQYF	TGTGCCAGCTCTCTCAGGGGGCGTGGGACAGTATACTACGAGCAGTACTTC
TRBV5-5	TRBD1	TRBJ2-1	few	CASSFRRDREINEQFF	TGTGCCAGCAGCTTCCGCCGGGACAGGGAAATAAATGAGCAGTTCTTC
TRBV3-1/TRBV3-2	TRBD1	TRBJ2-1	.	CASSPGTGAVNEQFF	TGTGCCAGCAGCCCTGGGACAGGGGCGGTGAATGAGCAGTTCTTC
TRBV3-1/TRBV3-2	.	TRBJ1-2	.	CASSQTQGRGGYTF	TGTGCCAGCAGCCAGACTCAGGGTAGGGGTGGCTACACCTTC
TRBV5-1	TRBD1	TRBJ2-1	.	CASSLAGRGQEYNEQFF	TGCGCCAGCAGCTTGGCCGGCAGGGGGCAAGAGTACAATGAGCAGTTCTTC
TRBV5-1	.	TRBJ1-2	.	CASSLGQDSLGGYTF	TGCGCCAGCAGCTTGGGTCAGGACAGTTTGGGAGGCTACACCTTC
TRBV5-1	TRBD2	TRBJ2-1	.	CASSRTSGGSRENEQFF	TGCGCCAGCAGCCGGACTAGCGGGGGCTCCCGCGAAAATGAGCAGTTCTTC
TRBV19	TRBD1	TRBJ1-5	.	CATKTGSVDGNQPQHF	TGTGCCACCAAGACAGGGTCGGTTGATGGCAATCAGCCCCAGCATTTT
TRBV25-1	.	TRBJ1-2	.	CASSEWGRGLDGYTF	TGTGCCAGCAGTGAATGGGGCAGGGGTCTCGATGGCTACACCTTC
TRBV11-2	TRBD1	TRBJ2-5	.	CASSPSTGGSETQYF	TGTGCCAGCAGCCCATCGACAGGGGGTAGTGAGACCCAGTACTTC
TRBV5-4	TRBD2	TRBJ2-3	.	CASSTRSSGTSTDTQYF	TGTGCCAGCAGCACTCGCTCTAGCGGGACTAGCACAGATACGCAGTATTTT